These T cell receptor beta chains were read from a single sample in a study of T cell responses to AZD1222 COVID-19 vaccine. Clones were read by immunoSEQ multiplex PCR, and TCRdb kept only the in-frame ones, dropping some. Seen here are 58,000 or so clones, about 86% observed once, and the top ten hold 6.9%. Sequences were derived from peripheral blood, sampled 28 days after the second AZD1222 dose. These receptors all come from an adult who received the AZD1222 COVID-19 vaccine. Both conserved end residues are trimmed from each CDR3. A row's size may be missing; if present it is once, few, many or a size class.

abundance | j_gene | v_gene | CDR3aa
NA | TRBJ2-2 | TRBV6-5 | ASSPAGGVTGELF
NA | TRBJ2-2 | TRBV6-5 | ASSYSMGTSAGELF
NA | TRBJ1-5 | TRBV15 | ATSNEAVGQPQH
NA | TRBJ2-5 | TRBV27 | ASSLSGQGAGETQY
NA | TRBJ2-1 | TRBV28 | ASSLSTLAGGVNEQF
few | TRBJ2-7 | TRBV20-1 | SASRPYEQY
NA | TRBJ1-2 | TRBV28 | ASSLEYGYT
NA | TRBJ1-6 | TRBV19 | ASSITDNSPLH
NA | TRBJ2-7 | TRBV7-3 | ASSPTYEQY
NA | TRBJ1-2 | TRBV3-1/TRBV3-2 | ASSQGTTKAYGYT
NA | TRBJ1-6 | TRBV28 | ASSQTHSPLH
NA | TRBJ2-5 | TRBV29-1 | SVASGGPPQETQY
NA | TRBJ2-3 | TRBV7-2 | ASSISLRPDTQY
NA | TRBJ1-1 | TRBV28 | ASSSNYYSPR
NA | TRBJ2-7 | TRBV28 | ASSLSGGGTYEQY
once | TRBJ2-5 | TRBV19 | ASSSLAGEETQY